The T cell receptor (beta chain) under discussion was sequenced for a study of T cells in Graves' hyperthyroidism and ophthalmopathy. The CDR3 totals 13 residues. The germline gives CDR1 SNHLY, CDR2 FYNNEI. V lost 5 bases and J 7 bases, leaving 15 bases between the germline ends. In its sample, this clonotype was seen many times. Its target is not known. Diagnoses rested on clinical symptoms, serum thyroxine and TRAb, thyroid ultrasound and orbital computed tomography. Using RNA transcripts as the source, TCR beta CDR3 regions were amplified. Primed by the HTBI set, a first-round RT-PCR was run on the TCR CDR3. TCRdb analysed the multiplex PCR reads with MiXCR anew, one entry per CDR3 protein. The sample lists approximately 370,000 distinct CDR3 sequences, 17% occurring once. Overall study results and limits: Most clonotypes expanded in thyroid above 0.001 were likewise present in blood.

This clonotype was sampled from a woman aged 25 to 45 with Graves' hyperthyroidism that later progressed to Graves' ophthalmopathy. The chain uses TRBV2 and TRBJ2-7, with a tentative D call TRBD2 (5 bases). Specimen: blood. CDR3 bases: TGTGCCAGCAGTCCGAAGGAGGTAGGGGAGCAGTACTTC. It is translated as CASSPKEVGEQYF.